A single sample is the source of the 27 T cell receptor beta chains below, sequenced in a study of response to subunit inactivated influenza vaccine. TCRdb itself ran the RT-PCR reads through MiXCR, one entry per CDR3 protein. The sample yields about 780,000 distinct CDR3 sequences, approximately 17% seen once. Material: PBMCs from blood, obtained 5 to 6 days after vaccination. These receptors all stem from a man over 45 who received an inactivated influenza vaccine.

The chain has TRBV6-2 or TRBV6-3 and TRBJ2-7; 8 bases are shared with TRBD1. Germline CDR1 MNHEY, CDR2 SVGEGT. The length of the CDR3 is 15 residues. J gave up 3 bases and V 1 base, and 5 bases lay outside the gene matches. In DNA form, the CDR3 reads TGTGCCAGCAGTTACTTGACAGGGGATCTCTACGAGCAGTACTTC. This sequence encodes CASSYLTGDLYEQYF.

This clonotype was found a few times. The chain carries TRBV20-1 and TRBJ2-5; 8 nucleotides match TRBD1. Germline-derived CDR1 and CDR2 are DFQATT and SNEGSKA (reference sequence). J gave up 5 bases and V 0 bases, and 14 bases lay outside the gene matches. The CDR3 spans 17 residues. The CDR3 region has the DNA TGCAGTGCTAGAGATCGACTAGGACAGGGATGGTACGAGACCCAGTACTTC. Amino acids: CSARDRLGQGWYETQYF.

CDR3 amino acids: CASSQARQGARTGELFF. The CDR3 DNA is TGTGCCAGCAGCCAAGCCCGACAGGGGGCGCGCACCGGGGAGCTGTTTTTT. The chain has TRBV3-1 and TRBJ2-2; 10 bases line up with TRBD1. V was clipped by 1 base and J by 4 bases; unmatched bases: 6. The germline CDR1 and CDR2 sequences are LGHDT and YNNKEL (reference sequence). This CDR3 spans 17 amino acids.

The J gene is TRBJ2-7, the V gene TRBV20-1; TRBD1 matches 9 bases. Germline values: CDR1 DFQATT, CDR2 SNEGSKA (reference sequence). This CDR3 region has 15 residues. The V and J ends lost 2 bases and 3 bases, in that order; junction bases with no gene match: 8. CDR3 bases: TGCAGTGCTAGACCGGCGGGACAGGGCCTCTACGAGCAGTACTTC. Translation: CSARPAGQGLYEQYF.

V is TRBV20-1 and J is TRBJ1-5; no clear D gene. Trimming took off 6 bases at V and 3 bases at J, with 9 bases between the two ends. The CDR3 runs to 12 residues. CDR1 is DFQATT, CDR2 SNEGSKA, per germline (reference sequence). The CDR3 DNA reads as TGCAGTGCAAAATCGCCCAATCAGCCCCAGCATTTT. Its protein is CSAKSPNQPQHF.

The chain recombines TRBV20-1 with TRBJ2-3; maybe TRBD1 (5 bases). Trimming took off 4 bases at V and 0 bases at J, with 11 bases between the two ends. Germline assignment: CDR1 DFQATT and CDR2 SNEGSKA (reference sequence). The CDR3 covers 14 residues. CDR3 nucleotides: TGCAGTGCTACGACAGCTACTAGCACAGATACGCAGTATTTT. Amino acids: CSATTATSTDTQYF.

At least ten counts were recorded for this clonotype. The chain couples TRBV12-3 or TRBV12-4 to TRBJ2-3, with 15 bases identical to TRBD2. There are 16 residues in the CDR3. The ends lost 5 bases at V and 4 bases at J; junction bases unmatched: 4. The CDR3 DNA follows: TGTGCCAGCAGTACAGGACTAGCGGGAGGGCCAGATACGCAGTATTTT. Its protein product is CASSTGLAGGPDTQYF.

Many counts were recorded for this clonotype. CDR3 nucleotide sequence: TGTGCCACCAGTGTCGGAGCCACAGATACGCAGTATTTT. Residues: CATSVGATDTQYF. The chain recombines TRBV24-1 with TRBJ2-3; D is unresolved. The CDR3 sequence is 13 residues long. Germline CDR1 reads KGHDR; CDR2 reads SFDVKD. The germline V and J ends were trimmed by 5 bases and 2 bases, with 7 bases remaining between them.

This clonotype was observed a few times. The genes are TRBV7-9 and TRBJ1-6; a possible D gene is TRBD1 (6 bases). The CDR3 is 13 amino acids. V lost 4 bases and J 15 bases, leaving 16 bases between the germline ends. Germline CDR1 SEHNR, CDR2 FQNEAQ (reference sequence). For the CDR3, the DNA is TGTGCCAGCAGCTCCCCTGACAGGCCAATCCTCCACTTT. It yields the protein CASSSPDRPILHF.

In its sample, this clonotype was seen many times. This sequence joins TRBV20-1 and TRBJ2-5; 8 nucleotides match TRBD1. J lost 4 bases, V lost 6 bases, and 16 bases had no gene match. Germline loops: CDR1 DFQATT, CDR2 SNEGSKA (reference sequence). CDR3 length equals 16 residues. The CDR3 reads CSANILGRTGGETQYF. The CDR3 coding sequence is TGCAGTGCCAACATCCTCGGACGAACAGGGGGAGAGACCCAGTACTTC.

V is TRBV2 and J is TRBJ2-7; D is unresolved. Germline assignment: CDR1 SNHLY and CDR2 FYNNEI. V lost 1 base and J lost 4, with 11 bases in between. The CDR3 sequence is 14 residues long. As DNA, the CDR3 is TGTGCCAGCAGTGAAGATCAGGCGGCGTACGAGCAGTACTTC. Its translation is CASSEDQAAYEQYF.

The J gene is TRBJ2-3, the V gene TRBV7-2; TRBD2 matches at 8 bases. Germline values: CDR1 SGHTA, CDR2 FQGNSA. V was pared by 5 bases and J by 6 bases, with 4 bases of the junction left unmatched. CDR3 length: 13 residues. The CDR3 coding sequence is TGTGCCAGCAGCCAGAGACTAGCGGATACGCAGTATTTT. Protein: CASSQRLADTQYF.

This clonotype was observed at least ten times. The V call is TRBV4-3, the J call TRBJ2-7; the D is unclear. V was pared by 4 bases and J by 3 bases, with 10 bases between. The CDR3 is 13 residues long. CDR1 and CDR2 (germline): LGHNA, YSLEER. The CDR3 reads CASSRTANYEQYF. CDR3 in DNA: TGCGCCAGCAGCCGAACGGCGAACTACGAGCAGTACTTC.

This chain connects TRBV7-9 to TRBJ2-7; TRBD1 is a possible D gene (5 bases). Germline assignment: CDR1 SEHNR and CDR2 FQNEAQ (reference sequence). Deletions cut 3 bases from V and 2 bases from J, with 11 bases between. This CDR3 region has 14 residues. The CDR3 DNA is TGTGCCAGCAGCTTCCCAGGGCCTACCTACGAGCAGTACTTC. Its protein is CASSFPGPTYEQYF.

This clonotype was counted many times. This rearrangement joins TRBV5-1 to TRBJ2-3, with TRBD1 identical over 11 bases. This CDR3 contains 15 residues. The junction had 6 bases not matched to a gene; V was cut back by 4 bases and J by 5 bases. CDR1 SGHRS and CDR2 YFSETQ come from the germline V gene. The CDR3 bases are TGCGCCAGCAGCGTGGGGACAGGGGGAGGAGATACGCAGTATTTT. This sequence encodes CASSVGTGGGDTQYF. The variable domain in full, with the rest retrieved from reference TRBV5-1 and TRBJ2-3, is KAGVTQTPRYLIKTRGQQVTLSCSPISGHRSVSWYQQTPGQGLQFLFEYFSETQRNKGNFPGRFSGRQFSNSRSEMNVSTLELGDSALYLCASSVGTGGGDTQYFGPGTRLTVL.

The chain uses TRBV29-1 and TRBJ1-2, with TRBD1 as a possible D gene (5 bases). CDR1 and CDR2 from the germline V gene are SQVTM and ANQGSEA. This CDR3 spans 13 amino acids. V gave up 8 bases and J gave up 7 bases, with 20 bases separating them. The CDR3 here is CSITGTGLGGYTF. The CDR3 nucleotides read TGCAGCATTACCGGGACCGGCCTAGGTGGCTACACCTTC.

Points on this clonotype: A read error may account for a junction end that differs from germline. The chain recombines TRBV7-7 with TRBJ2-2; D possibly matches TRBD1 or TRBD2 (5 bases each). The germline V gene encodes CDR1 SSHAT and CDR2 FNYEAQ (reference sequence). The CDR3 loop spans 18 amino acids. CDR3 loop: CASSLQPGPTWDTGELFF. CDR3 sequence (DNA): TGTGCTAGCAGCCTTCAGCCGGGACCCACCTGGGACACCGGGGAGCTGTTTTTT.

This clonotype turned up a few times. The rearrangement joins TRBV5-1 to TRBJ2-3, with 8 bases fitting TRBD2. This CDR3 contains 16 residues. After removal of 4 bases from V and 0 bases from J, the junction contained 7 bases not matched to a gene. Germline CDR1 is SGHRS and CDR2 is YFSETQ. CDR3 sequence: CASSDYGGASTDTQYF. The CDR3, as DNA: TGCGCCAGCAGCGACTACGGGGGGGCTAGCACAGATACGCAGTATTTT. The variable domain in full, completed from reference TRBV5-1 and TRBJ2-3, reads KAGVTQTPRYLIKTRGQQVTLSCSPISGHRSVSWYQQTPGQGLQFLFEYFSETQRNKGNFPGRFSGRQFSNSRSEMNVSTLELGDSALYLCASSDYGGASTDTQYFGPGTRLTVL.

This chain links TRBV18 with TRBJ2-3; 9 nucleotides match TRBD1. The V gene's germline CDR1 is KGHSH and CDR2 LQKENI. With V trimmed by 2 bases and J by 3 bases, 9 bases remained unmatched. The CDR3 is 17 residues long. The CDR3 sequence: CASSPIRGQGRTDTQYF. The CDR3 DNA reads TGTGCCAGCTCACCAATTCGCGGACAGGGGAGAACAGATACGCAGTATTTT. Filled out from reference TRBV18 and TRBJ2-3, the complete variable domain reads NAGVMQNPRHLVRRRGQEARLRCSPMKGHSHVYWYRQLPEEGLKFMVYLQKENIIDESGMPKERFSAEFPKEGPSILRIQQVVRGDSAAYFCASSPIRGQGRTDTQYFGPGTRLTVL.

This clonotype turned up a few times. The J gene is TRBJ2-7, the V gene TRBV20-1, with D perhaps TRBD2 (6 bases). Trimming removed 4 bases from V and 0 bases from J, with 13 bases in between. CDR3 length: 14 amino acids. The germline gives CDR1 DFQATT, CDR2 SNEGSKA (reference sequence). CDR3 in DNA: TGCAGTGCTACTCAACCGGGACTCTCCTACGAGCAGTACTTC. It is translated as CSATQPGLSYEQYF.

Ten or more counts support this clonotype. V is TRBV20-1 and J is TRBJ2-7; D unresolved. Germline loops: CDR1 DFQATT, CDR2 SNEGSKA (reference sequence). CDR3 size: 10 residues. Trimming removed 3 bases from V and 6 bases from J, with 6 bases in between. CDR3 sequence reads: CSASRGEQYF. The CDR3 nucleotides read TGCAGTGCTAGTAGAGGCGAGCAGTACTTC.

This chain connects TRBV20-1 to TRBJ1-4; D is unresolved. The germline CDR1 and CDR2 sequences are DFQATT and SNEGSKA (reference sequence). This CDR3 is built from 15 residues. V lost 1 base and J lost 7, with 16 bases in between. The CDR3 DNA sequence: TGCAGTGCTAGAGCCACCGTATGGGGTGCTGAAAAACTGTTTTTT. Protein sequence: CSARATVWGAEKLFF.

As concerns this clonotype: At one end, the junction sequence differs from germline, possibly due to a read error. V is TRBV6-5 and J is TRBJ1-5, with D unresolved. Germline CDR1 reads MNHEY; CDR2 reads SVGAGI. The CDR3 runs 14 residues. CDR3 DNA sequence: TGTGCCAGGAGTTACTCCGATTCTGTTCAGCCCCAGCATTTT. Protein product: CARSYSDSVQPQHF.

This clonotype was seen many times. The rearrangement links TRBV29-1 to TRBJ2-2; TRBD1 aligns across 8 bases. This CDR3 has 13 amino acids. Germline CDR1 reads SQVTM; CDR2 reads ANQGSEA. The V segment lost 5 bases and the J segment 4 bases; nucleotides outside the gene matches: 3. The CDR3 spells CSVRQGLTGELFF. For the CDR3, the DNA is TGCAGCGTTAGACAGGGGCTCACCGGGGAGCTGTTTTTT.

This clonotype was seen ten or more times. This chain joins TRBV24-1 and TRBJ2-3, with D possibly TRBD2 on 5 matching bases. The germline V gene encodes CDR1 KGHDR and CDR2 SFDVKD. The CDR3 consists of 16 residues. V dropped 4 bases and J dropped 3 bases, with 16 bases sitting between them. The CDR3 DNA sequence: TGTGCCACCAGTGACCTGCAACTGGGCGGGACAGATACGCAGTATTTT. Its translation: CATSDLQLGGTDTQYF.

This clonotype was detected ten times or more. The V and J genes are TRBV5-1 and TRBJ2-7; D remains ambiguous. V was pared by 0 bases and J by 3 bases, with 10 bases between. The CDR3 length is 14 residues. CDR1 is SGHRS, CDR2 YFSETQ, per germline. CDR3 nucleotide sequence: TGCGCCAGCAGCTTGGAAGCCGGCGGCTACGAGCAGTACTTC. As protein: CASSLEAGGYEQYF.

The genes are TRBV2 and TRBJ1-6; 8 bases match TRBD1. With V trimmed by 9 bases and J by 8 bases, 3 bases remained unmatched. The CDR3 is made up of 12 amino acids. CDR1 is SNHLY, CDR2 FYNNEI, per germline. The CDR3 coding sequence is TGTGCCAGTGGACAGGGTTATTCACCCCTCCACTTT. Encoded protein: CASGQGYSPLHF.